The 28 T cell receptor beta chains presented below share a single source sample, sequenced in a study of control samples from healthy donors and cancer patients. Generated by immunoSEQ multiplex PCR, the TCRdb table keeps only in-frame clones and is missing some. The sample holds more than 150,000 clones; approximately 93% are singletons and the top ten take 2% to 2.5%. Sequencing used blood. Receptors were obtained from a man aged 45-65 years in good health.

The CDR3 spells CASSLDPPWEQYF. CDR3 in DNA: TGCGCCAGCAGCTTGGACCCGCCTTGGGAGCAGTACTTC. The chain uses TRBV5-1 and TRBJ2-7; D unresolved. The CDR3 runs 13 residues. Trimming pared 0 bases from V and 7 bases from J, leaving 11 bases between. CDR1 SGHRS and CDR2 YFSETQ come from the germline V gene.

The J gene is TRBJ2-7, the V gene TRBV5-1; D not resolved. The CDR3 is 13 amino acids. V was trimmed by 0 bases and J by 3 bases, leaving 7 bases between them. CDR1 and CDR2 from the germline V gene are SGHRS and YFSETQ. The CDR3 DNA reads TGCGCCAGCAGCTTGGCGGGCTACTACGAGCAGTACTTC. It specifies CASSLAGYYEQYF.

The J gene is TRBJ1-5, the V gene TRBV28; the match to TRBD1 covers 7 bases. Germline CDR1 and CDR2: MDHEN and SYDVKM. The length of the CDR3 is 16 residues. With V trimmed by 6 bases and J by 5 bases, 13 bases remained unmatched. CDR3 loop: CASRWGLRQGHQPQHF. The CDR3 region has the DNA TGTGCCAGCAGATGGGGCCTGAGACAGGGACATCAGCCCCAGCATTTT.

V usage is TRBV6-4 and J usage is TRBJ1-1; 9 bases agree with TRBD1. CDR3 length: 14 amino acids. The trim removed 5 bases at V and 11 bases at J, leaving 12 bases unmatched. Per germline, CDR1 MRHNA and CDR2 SNTAGT. CDR3 region: CASSPTPGQGEAFF. CDR3 nucleotides: TGTGCCAGCAGTCCCACGCCGGGACAGGGTGAGGCTTTCTTT.

DNA of the CDR3: TGTGCCAGCAACCGAGTTGATGAGTACGAGCAGTACTTC. This encodes CASNRVDEYEQYF. This rearrangement joins TRBV5-4 to TRBJ2-7; unclear D gene. Germline V gene sequence: CDR1 SGHNT, CDR2 YYREEE (reference sequence). The length of the CDR3 is 13 residues. The ends were cut back, 6 bases at V and 4 bases at J, with 14 bases in the middle. Looking up the rest from reference TRBV5-4 and TRBJ2-7 gives the full variable domain: ETGVTQSPTHLIKTRGQQVTLRCSSQSGHNTVSWYQQALGQGPQFIFQYYREEENGRGNFPPRFSGLQFPNYSSELNVNALELDDSALYLCASNRVDEYEQYFGPGTRLTVT.

V is TRBV5-4 and J is TRBJ2-7; 9 positions agree with TRBD1. CDR1 SGHNT and CDR2 YYREEE come from the germline V gene (reference sequence). The CDR3 spans 14 residues. Trimming removed 4 bases from V and 7 bases from J; junction bases left unmatched: 9. CDR3 residues: CASSPGQGRWEQYF. The CDR3 coding sequence is TGTGCCAGCAGCCCAGGACAGGGGAGGTGGGAGCAGTACTTC.

This clone showed up just once. The J gene is TRBJ1-3, the V gene TRBV6-5; unclear D gene. V lost 7 bases to trimming and J lost 12 bases, with 13 bases between them. The CDR3 length is 11 residues. CDR1 is MNHEY, CDR2 SVGAGI, per germline. The CDR3 is CASTDLQSIYF. CDR3 DNA sequence: TGTGCCAGCACGGATTTGCAGAGCATATATTTT.

The chain employs TRBV23-1 and TRBJ2-7; TRBD1 is a possible D gene (6 bases). TRBV23-1 is flagged as an ORF with uncertain function. CDR3 size: 14 residues. Trimming left V 4 bases short and J 2 bases short, with 12 bases between. The CDR3, as DNA: TGCGCCAGCAGTCTTCGACAGGTTACCTACGAGCAGTACTTC. This translates into CASSLRQVTYEQYF.

The chain links TRBV4-1 to TRBJ2-3; 7 bases line up with TRBD2. The CDR3 length is 16 residues. Germline CDR1 reads MGHRA; CDR2 reads YSYEKL. The V and J ends lost 2 bases and 2 bases, in that order; junction bases with no gene match: 7. CDR3 residues: CASSQFWREYTDTQYF. CDR3 in DNA: TGCGCCAGCAGCCAATTCTGGCGGGAGTACACAGATACGCAGTATTTT.

CDR3: CASSFQRGYNEQFF. The CDR3 coding sequence is TGTGCCAGCAGTTTCCAGAGGGGGTACAATGAGCAGTTCTTC. The chain carries TRBV27 and TRBJ2-1; a possible D gene is TRBD1 (6 bases). Trimming cost V 3 bases and J 4 bases, with 10 bases left between them. Germline V lookup: CDR1 MNHEY, CDR2 SMNVEV (reference sequence). CDR3 length: 14 amino acids.

In the case of this clone: The sample carries other DNA sequences with the same CDR3. The chain carries TRBV5-4 and TRBJ2-1; no clear D gene. Trimming shortened V by 0 bases and J by 0 bases, and 7 bases separated the two germline ends. Germline CDR1 and CDR2: SGHNT and YYREEE (reference sequence). The length of the CDR3 is 15 residues. The CDR3 region has the DNA TGTGCCAGCAGCTTGGATTCTAGCTCCTACAATGAGCAGTTCTTC. Translating it yields CASSLDSSSYNEQFF.

The CDR3 is CASSSSGSSYNEQFF. CDR3 sequence (DNA): TGTGCCAGCAGCTCGAGCGGGAGCTCCTACAATGAGCAGTTCTTC. V and J are TRBV11-2 and TRBJ2-1; 8 bases match TRBD2. The CDR3 length is 15 residues. The germline V gene encodes CDR1 SGHAT and CDR2 FQNNGV. The V segment lost 4 bases and the J segment 0 bases; nucleotides outside the gene matches: 2.

The V call is TRBV28, the J call TRBJ1-3, with D possibly matching TRBD1 (6 bases). The V end was cut by 4 bases, the J end by 0 bases, with 10 bases between. Per germline, CDR1 MDHEN and CDR2 SYDVKM. The CDR3 has 15 amino acids. CDR3 sequence (DNA): TGTGCCAGCAGTTCCCGGACAGTCTCTGGAAACACCATATATTTT. Its translation is CASSSRTVSGNTIYF.

In this sample, this clone turned up a few times. The CDR3 DNA reads TGTGCCACCAGTGATACGGGACTAGCGGGAGGGCCACAGACCCAGTACTTC. Translating it yields CATSDTGLAGGPQTQYF. This chain joins TRBV24-1 and TRBJ2-5; 16 bases align to TRBD2. Looked up from germline, CDR1 is KGHDR and CDR2 is SFDVKD. This CDR3 is built from 17 residues. Trimming removed 3 bases from V and 6 bases from J; junction bases left unmatched: 6.

The chain recombines TRBV5-5 with TRBJ2-3, with 8 bases that match TRBD1. Germline CDR1 is SGHKS and CDR2 is YYEKEE (reference sequence). V dropped 0 bases and J dropped 5; count of bases not matched to a gene: 5. This CDR3 is 15 amino acids long. The CDR3 sequence: CASSLVAGGKDTQYF. CDR3 nucleotides: TGTGCCAGCAGCTTGGTGGCAGGGGGCAAAGATACGCAGTATTTT.

V gene TRBV9 combines with J gene TRBJ2-3, with 8 bases aligning to TRBD1. Germline loops: CDR1 SGDLS, CDR2 YYNGEE. This CDR3 is 15 amino acids long. Germline trimming cut 0 bases from V and 6 bases from J; bases unmatched to any gene: 6. CDR3 amino acids: CASSVAAGGVDTQYF. DNA for the CDR3: TGTGCCAGCAGCGTAGCGGCAGGGGGCGTGGATACGCAGTATTTT.

The V gene is TRBV27, the J gene TRBJ2-3; 11 bases line up with TRBD2. This CDR3 spans 16 amino acids. Germline V CDR1 and CDR2: MNHEY, SMNVEV (reference sequence). V trimming: 1 base; J trimming: 5 bases; junction bases outside the gene matches: 5. Here the CDR3 DNA reads TGTGCCAGCAGTTTATGGCTAGCGGGAGGTATAGATACGCAGTATTTT. Translated: CASSLWLAGGIDTQYF.

The chain recombines TRBV19 with TRBJ2-1; 11 bases map to TRBD2. Germline V gene sequence: CDR1 LNHDA, CDR2 SQIVND (reference sequence). J lost 1 base, V lost 4 bases, and 12 bases had no gene match. This CDR3 region has 19 residues. The CDR3 nucleotides are TGTGCCAGTAGTAAAATAGCGGGAGGGAATTTGGGGTCCTACAATGAGCAGTTCTTC. As protein: CASSKIAGGNLGSYNEQFF.

The chain joins TRBV6-5 to TRBJ2-7; perhaps TRBD1 as D (6 bases). Germline CDR1 and CDR2: MNHEY and SVGAGI. The CDR3 is 15 residues long. V was cut by 6 bases and J by 0 bases, with 15 bases left in between. CDR3 nucleotide sequence: TGTGCCAGCAGCCGCCCCGGGACAAGCTCCTACGAGCAGTACTTC. Its translation: CASSRPGTSSYEQYF.

The chain joins TRBV27 to TRBJ2-7; 12 bases agree with TRBD2. This CDR3 has 16 amino acids. The junction had 5 bases not matched to a gene; V was cut back by 5 bases and J by 0 bases. Germline values: CDR1 MNHEY, CDR2 SMNVEV (reference sequence). The CDR3 sequence is CASSPRTSGNSYEQYF. CDR3 nucleotide sequence: TGTGCCAGCAGTCCTCGGACTAGCGGGAACTCCTACGAGCAGTACTTC.

This chain uses TRBV3-1 (or the pseudogene TRBV3-2) with TRBJ2-3; 8 bases fit TRBD2. CDR3 length equals 16 residues. Trimming took 6 bases from V and 2 from J; bases not matched to a gene: 10. Germline CDR1 LGHDT, CDR2 YNNKEL (reference sequence). CDR3 residues: CASSQIGTRHTDTQYF. DNA for the CDR3: TGTGCCAGCAGTCAGATCGGGACTAGGCACACAGATACGCAGTATTTT.

In the case of this clone: The same CDR3 is also encoded by other DNA sequences in this sample. The chain carries TRBV5-1 and TRBJ2-5; D tentatively reads TRBD1 or TRBD2 (5 bases each). This CDR3 spans 14 amino acids. CDR1 SGHRS and CDR2 YFSETQ come from the germline V gene. V gave up 0 bases and J gave up 4 bases, with 10 bases separating them. The CDR3: CASSLGRGRETQYF. CDR3 coding DNA: TGCGCCAGCAGCTTGGGACGGGGCCGAGAGACCCAGTACTTC.

This chain uses TRBV3-1 (or the pseudogene TRBV3-2) with TRBJ2-2, with 8 bases aligning to TRBD1. Germline CDR1 reads LGHDT; CDR2 reads YNNKEL (reference sequence). The junction had 6 bases not matched to a gene; V was cut back by 6 bases and J by 3 bases. The CDR3 has 15 amino acids. As DNA, the CDR3 is TGTGCCAGCAGAGTCGGACAGGGCTACACCGGGGAGCTGTTTTTT. It translates to CASRVGQGYTGELFF.

The chain links TRBV9 to TRBJ2-1, with D possibly matching TRBD2 (6 bases). The CDR3 sequence is 15 residues long. From germline, CDR1 is SGDLS and CDR2 YYNGEE. The V and J ends lost 4 bases and 5 bases respectively, with 16 bases between them. The CDR3 protein is CASSPSLARHNEQFF. The DNA for the CDR3 is TGTGCCAGCAGCCCTAGCCTAGCGAGGCACAATGAGCAGTTCTTC.

The rearrangement links TRBV19 to TRBJ1-5; no clear D gene. This CDR3 spans 16 amino acids. Germline CDR1 is LNHDA and CDR2 is SQIVND (reference sequence). Trimming shortened V by 2 bases and J by 3 bases, and 14 bases separated the two germline ends. The CDR3 here is CASSIRRERPNQPQHF. The CDR3 DNA follows: TGTGCCAGTAGTATAAGGAGGGAAAGGCCCAATCAGCCCCAGCATTTT.

The J gene is TRBJ2-7, the V gene TRBV2; TRBD2 matches at 8 bases. CDR1 is SNHLY, CDR2 FYNNEI, per germline. The V segment lost 1 base and the J segment 6 bases; nucleotides outside the gene matches: 5. The CDR3 runs 14 residues. The CDR3 nucleotides read TGTGCCAGCAGTGAAGTGGCGGGGGGCGGCGAGCAGTACTTC. This encodes CASSEVAGGGEQYF.

The chain uses TRBV30 and TRBJ2-7; TRBD2 matches 10 bases. The CDR3 has 12 residues. V gave up 5 bases and J gave up 6 bases; unmatched junction bases: 4. The germline CDR1 and CDR2 sequences are GTSNPN and SVGIG (reference sequence). Written as DNA, the CDR3 is TGTGCCTGGCAGCGGGAGGGCCCCGAGCAGTACTTC. The encoded protein is CAWQREGPEQYF.

This sequence joins TRBV3-1 (or the pseudogene TRBV3-2) and TRBJ2-5; 7 bases map to TRBD2. Losses at the gene ends were 7 bases for V and 4 bases for J; bases not matched to a gene: 9. The length of the CDR3 is 14 residues. Per germline, CDR1 LGHDT and CDR2 YNNKEL (reference sequence). This CDR3 reads CASTLRGEGETQYF. The DNA for the CDR3 is TGTGCCAGCACCCTCCGGGGGGAAGGAGAGACCCAGTACTTC.